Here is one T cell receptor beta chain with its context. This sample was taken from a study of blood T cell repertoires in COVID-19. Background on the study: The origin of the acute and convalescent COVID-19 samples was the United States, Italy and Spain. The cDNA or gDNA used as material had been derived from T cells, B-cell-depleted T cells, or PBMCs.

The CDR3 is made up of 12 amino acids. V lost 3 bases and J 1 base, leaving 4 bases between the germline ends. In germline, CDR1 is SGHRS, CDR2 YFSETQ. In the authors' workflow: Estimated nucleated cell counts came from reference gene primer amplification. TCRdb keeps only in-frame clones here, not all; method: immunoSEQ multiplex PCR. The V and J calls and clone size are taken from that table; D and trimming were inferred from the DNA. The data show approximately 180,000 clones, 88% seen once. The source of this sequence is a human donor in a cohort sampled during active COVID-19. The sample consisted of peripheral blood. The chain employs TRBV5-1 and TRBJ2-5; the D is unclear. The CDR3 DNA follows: TGCGCCAGCAGCTCTTTCCAAGAGACCCAGTACTTC. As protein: CASSSFQETQYF.